Listed below are T cell receptor beta chains from one sample, sequenced in a study of regulatory T cells in long-lasting Graves disease. TCRdb ran MiXCR on the multiplex PCR reads and lists one entry per CDR3 protein. The data show 300,000 to 400,000 distinct CDR3 sequences, with roughly 21% seen just once and 25% to 35% held by the top ten. Sequenced material: peripheral blood mononuclear cells (PBMCs), taken when the disease was refractory, from a patient treated with antithyroid drugs. These receptor sequences come from a female donor with Graves disease. Each CDR3 is given with its conserved first and last residue. D genes are given only for firm matches. The size entry is marked missing in some rows and otherwise reads once, few, many or a size class.

cdr3_length clone_size d_call j_call v_call cdr3_aa cdr3_nt
12 many - TRBJ1-2 TRBV29-1 CSVEGAVYGYTF TGCAGCGTTGAAGGCGCGGTCTACGGCTACACCTTC
13 - - TRBJ1-5 TRBV18 CASSPDLNQPQHF TGTGCCAGCTCACCAGATCTAAATCAGCCCCAGCATTTT
15 many - TRBJ1-4 TRBV7-8 CASSLVGTTNEKLFF TGTGCCAGCAGCTTAGTAGGGACGACTAATGAAAAACTGTTTTTT
15 few TRBD2 TRBJ2-1 TRBV29-1 CSVQGLAGTYNEQFF TGCAGCGTCCAGGGACTAGCGGGGACCTACAATGAGCAGTTCTTC
16 few TRBD1 TRBJ1-5 TRBV3-1 CASSLRTGPFDQPQHF TGTGCCAGCAGCCTCCGGACAGGACCTTTCGATCAGCCCCAGCATTTT
17 few TRBD1 TRBJ1-1 TRBV5-6 CASSFWGTGIFRAEAFF TGTGCCAGCAGCTTTTGGGGGACAGGGATTTTTAGGGCTGAAGCTTTCTTT
14 - - TRBJ1-6 TRBV7-6 CASSSGGRNSPLHF TGTGCCAGCAGCTCAGGAGGGCGGAATTCACCCCTCCACTTT
14 few - TRBJ1-1 TRBV3-1 CASSPGGGLAEAFF TGTGCCAGCAGCCCGGGGGGGGGGCTCGCTGAAGCTTTCTTT
13 many - TRBJ2-7 TRBV28 CASGHTSWGEQYF TGTGCCAGCGGCCACACCTCCTGGGGCGAGCAGTACTTC
13 many TRBD1 TRBJ2-5 TRBV7-2 CASSRDRMETQYF TGTGCCAGCAGCAGGGACAGGATGGAGACCCAGTACTTC
13 - - TRBJ1-2 TRBV30 CAWSPGRFYGYTF TGTGCCTGGAGTCCAGGAAGGTTCTATGGCTACACCTTC
15 few - TRBJ1-3 TRBV12-3/TRBV12-4 CASSPNGGIGNTIYF TGTGCCAGCAGTCCCAATGGAGGGATCGGAAACACCATATATTTT
14 few - TRBJ2-5 TRBV7-9 CASRQGTEQETQYF TGTGCCAGCAGACAAGGGACGGAACAAGAGACCCAGTACTTC
14 - - TRBJ2-6 TRBV12-3/TRBV12-4 CASSPRSGANVLTF TGTGCCAGCAGTCCTAGATCGGGGGCCAACGTCCTGACTTTC
16 many TRBD2 TRBJ2-7 TRBV28 CASSWVWAGDSYEQYF TGTGCCAGCAGTTGGGTCTGGGCGGGAGACTCCTACGAGCAGTACTTC
16 many - TRBJ1-2 TRBV5-1 CASSGGEGGGNYGYTF TGCGCCAGCAGCGGAGGAGAGGGTGGTGGTAACTATGGCTACACCTTC
15 - - TRBJ2-7 TRBV29-1 CSVEDFSVPSYEQYF TGCAGCGTTGAAGATTTCTCAGTCCCTTCCTACGAGCAGTACTTC
11 few - TRBJ1-3 TRBV20-1 CSARGGGTIYF TGCAGTGCCAGAGGGGGTGGCACCATATATTTT
11 many - TRBJ2-7 TRBV13 CASSLQGAQYF TGTGCCAGCAGCCTACAGGGCGCCCAGTACTTC
17 many - TRBJ2-5 TRBV2 CASRQLLDLTPLETQYF TGTGCCAGCCGACAGCTACTAGACCTTACCCCACTAGAGACCCAGTACTTC
15 many - TRBJ1-1 TRBV28 CASSLGNALNTEAFF TGTGCCAGCAGTTTAGGGAACGCCCTGAACACTGAAGCTTTCTTT
12 few - TRBJ2-5 TRBV20-1 CSVRGGLETQYF TGCAGTGTAAGGGGGGGGCTTGAGACCCAGTACTTC
15 few TRBD1 TRBJ2-7 TRBV3-1 CASSHWDRQPYEQYF TGTGCCAGCAGCCACTGGGACAGGCAACCCTACGAGCAGTACTTC
13 many TRBD1 TRBJ2-7 TRBV7-2 CASSLLQGREQYF TGTGCCAGCAGCCTCCTACAGGGGCGCGAGCAGTACTTC
13 many - TRBJ1-1 TRBV7-3 CASSQDMNTEAFF TGTGCCAGCAGCCAGGATATGAACACTGAAGCTTTCTTT
14 many - TRBJ2-5 TRBV5-1 CASSLGADQETQYF TGCGCCAGCAGCTTGGGGGCAGACCAAGAGACCCAGTACTTC
12 - - TRBJ1-1 TRBV4-1 CASSQVGGEAFF TGCGCCAGCAGCCAAGTAGGGGGTGAAGCTTTCTTT
15 few TRBD2 TRBJ2-2 TRBV20-1 CSAHTSGRGTGELFF TGCAGTGCTCATACTAGCGGGAGGGGGACCGGGGAGCTGTTTTTT
13 many TRBD2 TRBJ2-7 TRBV20-1 CSAYSGISYEQYF TGCAGTGCTTATAGCGGGATATCCTACGAGCAGTACTTC
14 - TRBD2 TRBJ2-7 TRBV7-2 CASSFQRGTYEQYF TGTGCCAGCAGCTTCCAGCGGGGGACCTACGAGCAGTACTTC
17 many - TRBJ1-3 TRBV11-3 CASSLRGWYPSGNTIYF TGTGCCAGCAGCTTAAGAGGCTGGTACCCCTCTGGAAACACCATATATTTT
15 many TRBD1 TRBJ1-6 TRBV7-2 CASSLVGTGGSPLHF TGTGCCAGCAGCTTAGTCGGGACAGGGGGTTCACCCCTCCACTTT
12 few - TRBJ2-5 TRBV20-1 CSADMAGETQYF TGCAGTGCTGATATGGCGGGGGAGACCCAGTACTTC
15 many TRBD1 TRBJ2-5 TRBV7-9 CASSRVRQGQETQYF TGTGCCAGCAGCCGAGTCAGACAGGGCCAAGAGACCCAGTACTTC
14 - - TRBJ2-2 TRBV27 CASSFLGLTGELFF TGTGCCAGCAGTTTTCTGGGGCTCACCGGGGAGCTGTTTTTT
15 - TRBD1 TRBJ2-5 TRBV7-7 CASSLSGGSQETQYF TGTGCTAGCAGCTTATCAGGGGGCAGCCAAGAGACCCAGTACTTC
14 - TRBD2 TRBJ2-7 TRBV5-1 CASSLRREGSEQYF TGCGCCAGCAGCTTGCGGCGGGAGGGGTCCGAGCAGTACTTC
16 few TRBD2 TRBJ2-7 TRBV7-2 CASSSSAGGVGVEQYF TGTGCCAGCAGCTCCAGTGCCGGGGGGGTCGGAGTCGAGCAGTACTTC
12 few - TRBJ1-1 TRBV7-8 CASGWGDTEAFF TGTGCCAGCGGGTGGGGGGACACTGAAGCTTTCTTT
14 - - TRBJ2-2 TRBV12-3/TRBV12-4 CASRPGGQTGELFF TGTGCCAGCAGACCAGGAGGGCAGACCGGGGAGCTGTTTTTT
15 few - TRBJ1-4 TRBV19 CASSIVGSGNVKLFF TGTGCCAGTAGTATAGTAGGCAGCGGGAATGTGAAACTGTTTTTT
13 many - TRBJ2-5 TRBV30 CAWSVRAMETQYF TGTGCCTGGAGTGTACGAGCGATGGAGACCCAGTACTTC